This entry is about one T cell receptor beta chain. This clonotype has a count of ten or more. What antigen it recognizes has not been identified. At one boundary the junction diverges from the germline segment, which might be a read error. The time point label here, explained by the study, means: persistent/refractory GD, antithyroid drugs over 5 years with positive TRAb. RNA was extracted from PBMCs in TRIzol for both TCR sequencing and RNA sequencing. The diagnosis of Graves' disease followed American Thyroid Association guidelines. The patients came from an endocrinology department in Xi'an, China. Each patient gave approximately 9 milliliters of peripheral blood, collected in an EDTA anticoagulant tube. PBMCs were isolated by Ficoll Paque Plus density gradient separation without further T cell sorting. An Agilent 2100 Bioanalyzer and agarose gel were used to assess RNA quality, and a NanoDrop 2000 was used to measure RNA concentration.

These data come from a study of regulatory T cells in long-lasting Graves disease (dated by TCRdb to the early 2020s). Turning to the overall study: To count as having persistent Graves' disease, a patient had to have received antithyroid drug treatment for over 5 years with TSH receptor autoantibodies remaining persistently positive. Patients with persistent Graves' disease were compared with patients with newly diagnosed Graves' disease using TCR sequencing and RNA sequencing of peripheral blood. The study was conducted in China and was registered as a clinical trial. TCR sequencing covered 13 persistent and around 20 newly diagnosed Graves' disease patients, 33 samples in total. In the clinical cohort, patients with persistent Graves' disease had used antithyroid drugs for an average of about 10.3 years.

The paper's findings and limits, for the study overall: The authors acknowledged the small sample size as a limitation that may reduce accuracy. The study examined only peripheral blood because the primary lesion, thyroid tissue, could not be accessed. Sequencing and analysis were restricted to the TCR beta chain. Compared with newly diagnosed patients, persistent Graves' disease patients had lower TCR Shannon entropy and fewer highly expanded clones, which suggests clonal expansion. More public clonotypes were shared among persistent patients (roughly 2,700) than among newly diagnosed patients (more than 900). Preferential use of TRBV28, TRBJ1-2 and TRBJ2-5 was observed in persistent disease, whereas TRBV20-1 and TRBJ2-1 were favored in newly diagnosed disease.

Library prep was done by multiplex PCR. Sequencing took place on an Illumina HiSeq 4000. iRepertoire HTBI primers and Arm-PCR amplification of CDR3 regions were used to construct TCR beta libraries. PCR products were gel purified before sequencing. As for the authors' bioinformatics: Across samples, roughly 60 TRBV and 13 to 15 TRBJ segments were identified and used for gene usage analysis of CDR3 amino acid clonotypes. COPE and FqMerger were used to merge the filtered high-quality paired reads into contigs. BLAST was used to align contigs to IMGT TRBV, TRBD and TRBJ reference genes, and CDR3 was defined according to IMGT. Highly expanded clones were defined as clonotypes with a frequency above 0.1%. Repertoire diversity was measured by Shannon entropy, and V-J evenness by the Gini coefficient. A clonotype was considered public if more than one individual shared it. TCRdb trimmed the raw reads at Q25, called clones with MiXCR and kept productive beta chains. Each CDR3 protein appears once, grouped with its most common genes and DNA. TCRdb's processing, not the study's, gives the V and J calls here. The sample has about 460,000 distinct CDR3 sequences on record, approximately 23% of them singletons. The ten biggest clones cover around 13% of the sample.

Taken from cysteine to phenylalanine, the CDR3 has 13 residues. CDR3 DNA only is kept here, 39 bases in frame from base 1. This clonotype originated in a female donor with Graves disease. The chain is assembled from TRBV12-3 or TRBV12-4 and TRBJ1-1, with no confidently assigned D gene. Sequenced material: peripheral blood mononuclear cells (PBMCs), taken when the disease was refractory, from a patient treated with antithyroid drugs. At the DNA level, the sequence is TGTGCCAGCAGCTTAGTTAGGGACACTGAAGCTTTCTTT. This sequence encodes CASSLVRDTEAFF.